The rows below give T cell receptor beta chains drawn from one sample of a study of CD8 T cells in Susac syndrome. TCRdb processed the immunoSEQ multiplex PCR reads anew with MiXCR; each CDR3 protein has one entry. The sample lists about 52,000 distinct CDR3 sequences, 93% occurring once. The sequenced material came from CD8+ T cells from PBMCs. The receptors here all came from a human donor with multiple sclerosis. Each CDR3 is given with its conserved first and last residue. The order of the fields is CDR3 protein, CDR3 DNA, D gene, clone size, V gene, J gene. The D gene is left open where the match is weak. Clone size, where shown, is once, few, many, or a class for clones that have expanded.

CDR3 protein: CASSLDRGETQYF
CDR3 DNA: TGTGCCAGCAGTTTGGACAGGGGAGAGACCCAGTACTTC
D gene: TRBD1
clone size: .
V gene: TRBV6-6
J gene: TRBJ2-5

CDR3 protein: CASSLGGLASYNEQFF
CDR3 DNA: TGTGCCAGCAGCTTAGGGGGACTAGCATCCTACAATGAGCAGTTCTTC
D gene: TRBD2
clone size: .
V gene: TRBV13
J gene: TRBJ2-1

CDR3 protein: CAKLAGDSNEQFF
CDR3 DNA: TGTGCCAAACTAGCGGGGGACTCCAATGAGCAGTTCTTC
D gene: TRBD2
clone size: .
V gene: TRBV2
J gene: TRBJ2-1

CDR3 protein: CASSPGGFNEQFF
CDR3 DNA: TGTGCCAGCAGCCCGGGGGGATTCAATGAGCAGTTCTTC
D gene: TRBD2
clone size: .
V gene: TRBV5-4
J gene: TRBJ2-1

CDR3 protein: CASSRDSYGYTF
CDR3 DNA: TGCGCCAGCTCTCGAGACAGCTATGGCTACACCTTC
D gene: .
clone size: once
V gene: TRBV5-1
J gene: TRBJ1-2

CDR3 protein: CASSHDFGGMADTQYF
CDR3 DNA: TGTGCCAGCAGCCACGATTTCGGAGGGATGGCAGATACGCAGTATTTT
D gene: .
clone size: .
V gene: TRBV3-1
J gene: TRBJ2-3

CDR3 protein: CASSQDMGLASGELFF
CDR3 DNA: TGCGCCAGCAGCCAAGATATGGGACTAGCATCCGGGGAGCTGTTTTTT
D gene: TRBD2
clone size: .
V gene: TRBV4-3
J gene: TRBJ2-2

CDR3 protein: CATSRDRSTNEKLFF
CDR3 DNA: TGTGCCACCAGCAGAGATCGGTCAACTAATGAAAAACTGTTTTTT
D gene: .
clone size: .
V gene: TRBV15
J gene: TRBJ1-4

CDR3 protein: CASSPGQGVNTEAFF
CDR3 DNA: TGTGCCAGCAGTCCCGGACAGGGGGTGAACACTGAAGCTTTCTTT
D gene: TRBD1
clone size: .
V gene: TRBV12-3/TRBV12-4
J gene: TRBJ1-1

CDR3 protein: CASSYSLGNTEAFF
CDR3 DNA: TGTGCCAGCAGTTACAGCTTGGGGAACACTGAAGCTTTCTTT
D gene: .
clone size: .
V gene: TRBV3-1
J gene: TRBJ1-1

CDR3 protein: CASSDTSESNQPQHF
CDR3 DNA: TGTGCCAGTAGCGACACTTCAGAGAGCAATCAGCCCCAGCATTTT
D gene: .
clone size: once
V gene: TRBV19
J gene: TRBJ1-5

CDR3 protein: CAWIDPGSTGYEQYF
CDR3 DNA: TGTGCCTGGATCGACCCCGGGAGTACGGGCTACGAGCAGTACTTC
D gene: .
clone size: .
V gene: TRBV30
J gene: TRBJ2-7

CDR3 protein: CASSRGGQGLYNEQFF
CDR3 DNA: TGTGCCAGTAGTAGAGGGGGACAGGGACTTTACAATGAGCAGTTCTTC
D gene: TRBD1
clone size: .
V gene: TRBV19
J gene: TRBJ2-1

CDR3 protein: CASSLAWDTQYF
CDR3 DNA: TGTGCCAGCAGCTTAGCGTGGGATACGCAGTATTTT
D gene: .
clone size: .
V gene: TRBV7-9
J gene: TRBJ2-3

CDR3 protein: CSARDGRGGRAEQYF
CDR3 DNA: TGCAGTGCTAGAGATGGGCGGGGGGGCCGGGCCGAGCAGTACTTC
D gene: TRBD2
clone size: .
V gene: TRBV20-1
J gene: TRBJ2-7

CDR3 protein: CASSLGTGAREQFF
CDR3 DNA: TGTGCCAGCAGTTTAGGGACAGGGGCTAGAGAGCAGTTCTTC
D gene: TRBD1
clone size: .
V gene: TRBV27
J gene: TRBJ2-1

CDR3 protein: CASSILGDGRRSYEQYF
CDR3 DNA: TGCGCCAGCAGCATATTGGGGGACGGCCGGCGCTCCTACGAGCAGTACTTC
D gene: .
clone size: .
V gene: TRBV5-1
J gene: TRBJ2-7

CDR3 protein: CASSLWPASPLHF
CDR3 DNA: TGTGCCAGCAGCTTGTGGCCGGCGTCACCCCTCCACTTT
D gene: .
clone size: .
V gene: TRBV5-6
J gene: TRBJ1-6

CDR3 protein: CASSSTGDPTDTQYF
CDR3 DNA: TGTGCCAGCAGTTCTACAGGGGACCCCACAGATACGCAGTATTTT
D gene: TRBD1
clone size: .
V gene: TRBV12-3/TRBV12-4
J gene: TRBJ2-3

CDR3 protein: CASSLSGGKNTEAFF
CDR3 DNA: TGTGCCAGCAGTTTATCTGGGGGCAAGAACACTGAAGCTTTCTTT
D gene: .
clone size: .
V gene: TRBV12-3/TRBV12-4
J gene: TRBJ1-1

CDR3 protein: CASSYSTRAQTDTQYF
CDR3 DNA: TGTGCCAGCAGTTACTCAACCCGGGCACAGACAGATACGCAGTATTTT
D gene: .
clone size: .
V gene: TRBV6-5
J gene: TRBJ2-3

CDR3 protein: CASSPDSFNQPQHF
CDR3 DNA: TGTGCCAGCAGCCCGGACAGTTTCAATCAGCCCCAGCATTTT
D gene: .
clone size: .
V gene: TRBV7-9
J gene: TRBJ1-5

CDR3 protein: CASSLEFRTVNTEAFF
CDR3 DNA: TGTGCCAGCAGCTTGGAGTTCCGGACGGTGAACACTGAAGCTTTCTTT
D gene: .
clone size: .
V gene: TRBV5-6
J gene: TRBJ1-1

CDR3 protein: CAWSVGSLNQPQHF
CDR3 DNA: TGTGCCTGGAGTGTGGGGAGTCTCAATCAGCCCCAGCATTTT
D gene: .
clone size: .
V gene: TRBV30
J gene: TRBJ1-5

CDR3 protein: CASSYERGYNEQFF
CDR3 DNA: TGTGCCAGCAGTTACGAGCGGGGGTACAATGAGCAGTTCTTC
D gene: TRBD2
clone size: .
V gene: TRBV6-6
J gene: TRBJ2-1

CDR3 protein: CASSSRRTVKNIQYF
CDR3 DNA: TGTGCCAGCAGCTCTCGGAGGACGGTGAAAAACATTCAGTACTTC
D gene: .
clone size: .
V gene: TRBV11-2
J gene: TRBJ2-4

CDR3 protein: CASSQGAGSYEQYF
CDR3 DNA: TGCGCCAGCAGCCAAGGTGCAGGTTCCTACGAGCAGTACTTC
D gene: .
clone size: once
V gene: TRBV4-3
J gene: TRBJ2-7

CDR3 protein: CASSQATGSIYGYTF
CDR3 DNA: TGTGCCAGCAGTCAAGCGACAGGGAGTATCTATGGCTACACCTTC
D gene: TRBD1
clone size: .
V gene: TRBV27
J gene: TRBJ1-2

CDR3 protein: CASSVGGQKDTQYF
CDR3 DNA: TGTGCCAGCAGCGTAGGGGGACAGAAGGATACGCAGTATTTT
D gene: TRBD1
clone size: once
V gene: TRBV9
J gene: TRBJ2-3

CDR3 protein: CATSAPDRASTDTQYF
CDR3 DNA: TGTGCCACCAGTGCCCCCGACAGGGCTAGCACAGATACGCAGTATTTT
D gene: TRBD1
clone size: once
V gene: TRBV24-1
J gene: TRBJ2-3

CDR3 protein: CASGAQGITTNEKLFF
CDR3 DNA: TGTGCCAGCGGCGCTCAGGGAATCACAACTAATGAAAAACTGTTTTTT
D gene: .
clone size: few
V gene: TRBV6-1
J gene: TRBJ1-4

CDR3 protein: CASGVGLTDTQYF
CDR3 DNA: TGTGCCAGCGGCGTGGGGCTCACAGATACGCAGTATTTT
D gene: .
clone size: .
V gene: TRBV7-2
J gene: TRBJ2-3

CDR3 protein: CSARDGTPGLNEQFF
CDR3 DNA: TGCAGTGCTAGAGATGGAACTCCCGGCCTCAATGAGCAGTTCTTC
D gene: .
clone size: .
V gene: TRBV20-1
J gene: TRBJ2-1

CDR3 protein: CASSQMVGEQFF
CDR3 DNA: TGCGCCAGCAGCCAAATGGTTGGCGAGCAGTTCTTC
D gene: .
clone size: .
V gene: TRBV4-3
J gene: TRBJ2-1

CDR3 protein: CASSRGLAGTLSSGANVLTF
CDR3 DNA: TGTGCCAGCAGCCGCGGACTAGCGGGGACCTTAAGCTCTGGGGCCAACGTCCTGACTTTC
D gene: TRBD2
clone size: .
V gene: TRBV27
J gene: TRBJ2-6

CDR3 protein: CASSLASLRYTEAFF
CDR3 DNA: TGTGCCAGCAGCTTAGCGAGCCTCCGGTACACTGAAGCTTTCTTT
D gene: .
clone size: .
V gene: TRBV7-8
J gene: TRBJ1-1

CDR3 protein: CASSLFSLSGANVLTF
CDR3 DNA: TGTGCCAGCAGCTTATTCAGCCTCTCTGGGGCCAACGTCCTGACTTTC
D gene: .
clone size: .
V gene: TRBV7-9
J gene: TRBJ2-6

CDR3 protein: CASSGLQSDEQFF
CDR3 DNA: TGTGCCAGCAGCGGACTCCAGAGCGATGAGCAGTTCTTC
D gene: .
clone size: .
V gene: TRBV5-6
J gene: TRBJ2-1

CDR3 protein: CASSPRPSQGSGYGYTF
CDR3 DNA: TGTGCCAGCAGTCCTAGACCGAGTCAGGGGTCTGGCTATGGCTACACCTTC
D gene: .
clone size: .
V gene: TRBV14
J gene: TRBJ1-2

CDR3 protein: CASSEYHLNRVSAGYTF
CDR3 DNA: TGTGCCAGCAGTGAATATCACCTGAACAGGGTGTCTGCTGGCTACACCTTC
D gene: .
clone size: .
V gene: TRBV6-1
J gene: TRBJ1-2

CDR3 protein: CASSVGDRGSPLHF
CDR3 DNA: TGTGCCAGCAGTGTAGGGGACAGGGGGTCACCCCTCCACTTT
D gene: TRBD1
clone size: .
V gene: TRBV27
J gene: TRBJ1-6

CDR3 protein: CASSYVGVGSSNQPQHF
CDR3 DNA: TGTGCCAGCAGTTACGTCGGGGTTGGGTCGAGCAATCAGCCCCAGCATTTT
D gene: .
clone size: .
V gene: TRBV6-2/TRBV6-3
J gene: TRBJ1-5

CDR3 protein: CASSLAGDSNQPQHF
CDR3 DNA: TGTGCCAGCAGCTTAGCAGGGGATAGCAATCAGCCCCAGCATTTT
D gene: .
clone size: .
V gene: TRBV7-2
J gene: TRBJ1-5

CDR3 protein: CASSLRGGQEANVLTF
CDR3 DNA: TGCGCCAGCAGCTTGCGGGGGGGTCAGGAGGCCAACGTCCTGACTTTC
D gene: TRBD2
clone size: .
V gene: TRBV5-1
J gene: TRBJ2-6

CDR3 protein: CATSDWVFANTGELFF
CDR3 DNA: TGTGCCACCAGTGATTGGGTCTTCGCGAACACCGGGGAGCTGTTTTTT
D gene: .
clone size: .
V gene: TRBV24-1
J gene: TRBJ2-2

CDR3 protein: CASSQDTGYQPQHF
CDR3 DNA: TGCGCCAGCAGCCAAGACACGGGTTATCAGCCCCAGCATTTT
D gene: .
clone size: .
V gene: TRBV4-3
J gene: TRBJ1-5

CDR3 protein: CSASHRETEAFF
CDR3 DNA: TGCAGTGCTAGCCACAGGGAAACTGAAGCTTTCTTT
D gene: .
clone size: .
V gene: TRBV20-1
J gene: TRBJ1-1

CDR3 protein: CASSKAQDPAGHGEAFF
CDR3 DNA: TGTGCCAGCAGCAAAGCGCAAGACCCGGCCGGCCACGGAGAAGCTTTCTTT
D gene: .
clone size: .
V gene: TRBV21-1
J gene: TRBJ1-1

CDR3 protein: CASSLRKGEWETQYF
CDR3 DNA: TGTGCCAGCAGCTTACGGAAGGGGGAATGGGAGACCCAGTACTTC
D gene: .
clone size: .
V gene: TRBV7-3
J gene: TRBJ2-5

CDR3 protein: CASSLIGVAFF
CDR3 DNA: TGTGCCAGCAGTTTAATAGGAGTAGCTTTCTTT
D gene: .
clone size: .
V gene: TRBV12-3/TRBV12-4
J gene: TRBJ1-1